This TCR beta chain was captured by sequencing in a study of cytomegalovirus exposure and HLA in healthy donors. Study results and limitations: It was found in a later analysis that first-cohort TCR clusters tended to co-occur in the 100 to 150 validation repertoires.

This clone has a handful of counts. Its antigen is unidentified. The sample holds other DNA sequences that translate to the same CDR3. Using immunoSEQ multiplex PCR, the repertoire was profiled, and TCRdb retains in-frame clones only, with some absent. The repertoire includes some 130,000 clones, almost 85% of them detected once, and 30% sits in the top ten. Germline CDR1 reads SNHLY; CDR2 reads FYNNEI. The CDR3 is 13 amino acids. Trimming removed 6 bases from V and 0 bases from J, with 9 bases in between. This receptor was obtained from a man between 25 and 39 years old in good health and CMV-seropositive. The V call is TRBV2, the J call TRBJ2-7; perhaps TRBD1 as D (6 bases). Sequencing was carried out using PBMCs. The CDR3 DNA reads TGTGCCAGCAGGACAGGCGCCTCCTACGAGCAGTACTTC. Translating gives CASRTGASYEQYF.